This TCR beta chain derives from a study of OX40 agonist ivuxolimab in advanced cancers. Study context: Patients treated during dose escalation were battling hepatocellular carcinoma, melanoma, renal cell or head and neck cancer.

With baseline, cycle 4 day 1, and cycle 7 day 1 as timepoints, blood was sampled. As for this clone: Its target is unknown.

This table comes from immunoSEQ multiplex PCR, and its TCRdb copy is limited to in-frame clones, with some not included. The table shows over 30,000 clones, with approximately 79% occurring only once. Study-wide points: Expanded clones were, on average, more numerous in CD8+ T cells than in CD4+. Clones of CD4+ and CD8+ blood T cells grew by week 6 at doses of 0.1 to 3.0 mg/kg.

This TCR came from an adult with an advanced solid tumor such as melanoma, head and neck, liver or kidney cancer. This sample comprised CD4+ or CD8+ T cells sorted from blood, obtained in a trial of the OX40 agonist ivuxolimab.

This CDR3 reads CASSWGLAGVPDTQYF. CDR3 in DNA: TGTGCCAGCAGTTGGGGACTAGCGGGCGTCCCAGATACGCAGTATTTT. The V and J genes are TRBV11-2 and TRBJ2-3, with TRBD2 matching over 12 bases. The CDR3 is 16 residues long. With V trimmed by 6 bases and J by 4 bases, 8 bases remained unmatched. Germline CDR1 reads SGHAT; CDR2 reads FQNNGV. Complete variable domain (other parts from reference TRBV11-2 and TRBJ2-3): EAGVAQSPRYKIIEKRQSVAFWCNPISGHATLYWYQQILGQGPKLLIQFQNNGVVDDSQLPKDRFSAERLKGVDSTLKIQPAKLEDSAVYLCASSWGLAGVPDTQYFGPGTRLTVL.